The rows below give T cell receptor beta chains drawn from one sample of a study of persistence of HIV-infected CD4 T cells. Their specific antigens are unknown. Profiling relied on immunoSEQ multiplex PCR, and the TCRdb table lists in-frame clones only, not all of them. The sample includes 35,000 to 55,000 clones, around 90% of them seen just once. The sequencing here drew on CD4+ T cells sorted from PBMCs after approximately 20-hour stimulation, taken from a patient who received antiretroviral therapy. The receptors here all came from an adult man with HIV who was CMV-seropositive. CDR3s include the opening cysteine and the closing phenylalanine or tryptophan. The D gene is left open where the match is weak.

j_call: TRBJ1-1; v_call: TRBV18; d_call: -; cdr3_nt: TGTGCCAGCTCACCACTCCCAGGCAGGGGTCAGGACACTGAAGCTTTCTTT; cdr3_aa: CASSPLPGRGQDTEAFF
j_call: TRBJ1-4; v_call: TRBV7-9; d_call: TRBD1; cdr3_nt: TGTGCCAGCAGCCCGGGACAGCTTCATGAAAAACTGTTTTTT; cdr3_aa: CASSPGQLHEKLFF
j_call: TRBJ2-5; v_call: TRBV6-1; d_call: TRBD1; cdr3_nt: TGTGCCAGCAGTGATATCGACAGGGAGGAGACCCAGTACTTC; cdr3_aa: CASSDIDREETQYF
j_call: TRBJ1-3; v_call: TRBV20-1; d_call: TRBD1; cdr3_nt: TGCAGTGCTAGTATCGGACAGGCCCTGAGGAGCACCATATATTTT; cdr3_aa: CSASIGQALRSTIYF
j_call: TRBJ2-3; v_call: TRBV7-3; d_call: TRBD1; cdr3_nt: TGTGCCAGCAGCCCACCATGGGGACAGGGAAGCACAGATACGCAGTATTTT; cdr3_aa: CASSPPWGQGSTDTQYF
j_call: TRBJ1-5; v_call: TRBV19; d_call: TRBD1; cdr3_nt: TGTGCCAGTAGTCTCTCAGGGGGAGGGCCCCAGCATTTT; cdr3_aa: CASSLSGGGPQHF
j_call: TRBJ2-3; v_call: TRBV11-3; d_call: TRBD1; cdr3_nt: TGTGCCAGCAGCCCTCAGGGACAGGGGTCAGATACGCAGTATTTT; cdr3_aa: CASSPQGQGSDTQYF
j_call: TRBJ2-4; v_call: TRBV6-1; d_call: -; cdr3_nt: TGTGCCAGCAGTGAGGGGTTCGGGCGAAACATTCAGTACTTC; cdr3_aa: CASSEGFGRNIQYF
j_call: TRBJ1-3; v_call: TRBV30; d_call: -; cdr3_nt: TGTGCCTGGAGTGCTGGTCTTAGCTCTGGAAACACCATATATTTT; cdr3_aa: CAWSAGLSSGNTIYF
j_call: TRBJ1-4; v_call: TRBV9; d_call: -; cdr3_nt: TGTGCCAGCAGCGAGGCCCGGGGCGGGGGTGAAAAACTGTTTTTT; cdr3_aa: CASSEARGGGEKLFF
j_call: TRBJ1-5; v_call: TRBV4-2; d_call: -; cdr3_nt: TGTGCCAGCAGCCAAGATCGAGGGCTCCGGCCCCAGCATTTT; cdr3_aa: CASSQDRGLRPQHF